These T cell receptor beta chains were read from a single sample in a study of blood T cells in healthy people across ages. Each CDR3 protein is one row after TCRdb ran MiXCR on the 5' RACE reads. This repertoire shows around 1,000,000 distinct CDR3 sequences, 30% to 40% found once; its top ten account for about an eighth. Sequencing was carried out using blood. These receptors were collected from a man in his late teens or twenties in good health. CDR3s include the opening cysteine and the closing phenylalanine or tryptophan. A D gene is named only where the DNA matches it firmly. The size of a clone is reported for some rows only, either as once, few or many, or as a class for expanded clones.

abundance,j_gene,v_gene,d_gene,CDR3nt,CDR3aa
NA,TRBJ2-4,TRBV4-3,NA,TGCGCCAGCAGCCAAGATCTTGGTGGAAGAAACCTTCAGTACTTC,CASSQDLGGRNLQYF
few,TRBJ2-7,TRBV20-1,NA,TGCAGTGCGCTAGGACGCTACTACGAGCAGTACTTC,CSALGRYYEQYF
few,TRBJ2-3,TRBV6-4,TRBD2,TGTGCCAGCAGTGACTCGATGGCTAGCGGGGTATCTCAGTATTTT,CASSDSMASGVSQYF
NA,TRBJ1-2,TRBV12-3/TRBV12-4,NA,TGTGCCAGCAGTCGTATAATGGACACAAACTATGGCTACACCTTC,CASSRIMDTNYGYTF
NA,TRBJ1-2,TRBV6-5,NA,TGTGCCAGCAGTGACGGCTCAGGGGACTATGGCTACACCTTC,CASSDGSGDYGYTF
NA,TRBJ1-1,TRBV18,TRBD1,TGTGCCAGCTCACCAGCCGACAGGGGGGCTGAAGCTTTCTTT,CASSPADRGAEAFF
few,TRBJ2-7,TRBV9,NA,TGTGCCACCCTTGGTTTTTTAACTGACAGGCTCTCCTACGAGCAGTACTTC,CATLGFLTDRLSYEQYF
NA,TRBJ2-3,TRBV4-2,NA,TGTGCCAGCAGCCAAGGCGTCAAGTCCAGCACAGGTACGCAGTATTTT,CASSQGVKSSTGTQYF
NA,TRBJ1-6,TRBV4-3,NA,TGCGCCAGCAGCCAAGAACCGGGACCAAATAATTCACCCCTCCACTTT,CASSQEPGPNNSPLHF
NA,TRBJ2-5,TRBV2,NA,TGTGCCAGCAGGGTCGACAGGTTCCAAGAGACCCAGTACTTC,CASRVDRFQETQYF
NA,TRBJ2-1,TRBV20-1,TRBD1,TGCAGTGCTCAGGGGGCGAGCAATGAGCAGTTCTTC,CSAQGASNEQFF
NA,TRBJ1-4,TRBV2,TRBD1,TGTGCCAGCAGTGACCCGGGACAGGGAATCGAAAAACTGTTTTTT,CASSDPGQGIEKLFF
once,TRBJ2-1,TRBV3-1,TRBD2,TGTGCCAGCAGCCCTTTGGGAGGGAGTGAGCAGTTCTTC,CASSPLGGSEQFF
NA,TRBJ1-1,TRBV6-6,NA,TGTGCCAGCAGTTACTCGGGCAGGGCTGAAGCTTTCTTT,CASSYSGRAEAFF
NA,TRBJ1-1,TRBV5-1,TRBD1,TGCGCCAGCAGCTTTGACGAGACAGGGGGCTGGGGAAACACTGAAGCTTTCTTT,CASSFDETGGWGNTEAFF
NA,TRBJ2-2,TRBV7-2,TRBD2,TGTGCCAGCAGCCTCCGCGGGGGAAACGGGGAGCTGTTTTTT,CASSLRGGNGELFF
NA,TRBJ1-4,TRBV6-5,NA,TGTGCCAGCAGACCTGATGGGGGGGCTGGTGAAAAACTGTTTTTT,CASRPDGGAGEKLFF
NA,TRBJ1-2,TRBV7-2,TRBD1,TGTGCCAGCAGCTTAGGAGGACAGGCAGAGTATGGCTACACCTTC,CASSLGGQAEYGYTF
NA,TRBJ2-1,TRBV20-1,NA,TGCAGTGCCCCTCCCCTCGGAATCTACAATGAGCAGTTCTTC,CSAPPLGIYNEQFF
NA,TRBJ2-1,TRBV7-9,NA,TGTGCCAGCAGCTTAGGAGGTCTCTATAACAATGAGCAGTTCTTC,CASSLGGLYNNEQFF
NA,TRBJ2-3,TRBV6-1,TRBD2,TGTGCCAGCAGTGACCTCTTCGGACTAGCGGGGGCCACAGATACGCAGTATTTT,CASSDLFGLAGATDTQYF
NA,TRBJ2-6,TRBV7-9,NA,TGTGCCAGATCTACAGCAGGAGGAACTGGGGCCAACGTCCTGACTTTC,CARSTAGGTGANVLTF
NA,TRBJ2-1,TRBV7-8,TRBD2,TGTGCCAGCAGCTTCTCCGGGACTAGCCTTTACAATGAGCAGTTCTTC,CASSFSGTSLYNEQFF
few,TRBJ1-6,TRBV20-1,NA,TGCAGTGCTAGAGATCGTGGGGAAGATTTCGATTCACCCCTCCACTTT,CSARDRGEDFDSPLHF
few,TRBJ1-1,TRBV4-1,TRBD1,TGCGCCAGCAGTCGGACAGGGGGCAACGCTTTCTTT,CASSRTGGNAFF
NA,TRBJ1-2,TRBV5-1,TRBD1,TGCGCCAGTAGCTTGACAGGGCTGAACTGTGGCTACACCTTC,CASSLTGLNCGYTF
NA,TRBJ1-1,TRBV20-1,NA,TGCAGTGCTATGGGGGCTTTCTTT,CSAMGAFF
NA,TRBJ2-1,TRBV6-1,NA,TGTGCCAGCAGAGTAAGTGGGGGAGGCAATGAGCAGTTCTTC,CASRVSGGGNEQFF
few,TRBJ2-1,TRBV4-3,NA,TGCGCCAGCAGCCAAGCAGTCGGTTACAATGAGCAGTTCTTC,CASSQAVGYNEQFF
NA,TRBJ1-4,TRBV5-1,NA,TGCGCCAGCCGATGGGGGGGACCGGGTGAAAAACTGTTTTTT,CASRWGGPGEKLFF
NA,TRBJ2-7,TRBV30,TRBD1,TGTGCCTGGAGCCCCCTCCTGGACAGGGGCCGCGAGCAGTACTTC,CAWSPLLDRGREQYF